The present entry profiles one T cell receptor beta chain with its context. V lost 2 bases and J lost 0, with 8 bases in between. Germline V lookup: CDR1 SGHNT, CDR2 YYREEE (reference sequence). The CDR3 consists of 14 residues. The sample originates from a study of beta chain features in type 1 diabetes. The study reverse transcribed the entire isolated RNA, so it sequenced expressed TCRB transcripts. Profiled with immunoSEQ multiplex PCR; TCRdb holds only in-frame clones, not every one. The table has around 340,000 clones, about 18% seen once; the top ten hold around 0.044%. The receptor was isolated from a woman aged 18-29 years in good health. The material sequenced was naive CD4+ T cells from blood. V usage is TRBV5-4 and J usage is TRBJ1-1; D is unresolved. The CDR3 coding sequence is TGTGCCAGCAGCTTTGCAGGCTTGAACACTGAAGCTTTCTTT. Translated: CASSFAGLNTEAFF.